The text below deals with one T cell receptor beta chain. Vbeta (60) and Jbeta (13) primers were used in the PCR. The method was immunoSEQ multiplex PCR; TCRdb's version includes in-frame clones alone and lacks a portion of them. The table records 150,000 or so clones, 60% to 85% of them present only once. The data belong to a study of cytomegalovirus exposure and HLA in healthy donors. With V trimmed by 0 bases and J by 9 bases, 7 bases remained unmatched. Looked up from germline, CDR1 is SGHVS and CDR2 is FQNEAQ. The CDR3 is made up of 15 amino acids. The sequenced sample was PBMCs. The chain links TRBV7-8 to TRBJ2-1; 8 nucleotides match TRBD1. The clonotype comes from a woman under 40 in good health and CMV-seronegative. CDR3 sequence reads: CASSLAQPGGIEQFF. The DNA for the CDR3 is TGTGCCAGCAGCTTAGCGCAGCCAGGGGGCATTGAGCAGTTCTTC.